Following are 10 T cell receptor beta chains from one sample sequenced in a study of T-cell reconstitution after alpha-beta-depleted transplantation in children. The TCRbeta library was prepared with unique molecular identifiers. MiXCR, run by TCRdb on the PCR reads, gives a single entry per CDR3 protein. The sample holds about 540,000 distinct CDR3 sequences, 25% to 30% seen once. Source: PBMCs, taken before TCRalphabeta/CD19-depleted stem cell transplant. The receptors stem from a boy younger than two with Wiskott-Aldrich syndrome, due to receive a stem cell transplant.

V usage is TRBV2 and J usage is TRBJ2-7; D is undetermined. The CDR3 has 10 amino acids. V dropped 7 bases and J dropped 6 bases, with 7 bases sitting between them. Germline V CDR1 and CDR2: SNHLY, FYNNEI. This CDR3 reads CASTRGEQYF. The CDR3 DNA sequence: TGTGCCAGCACCCGAGGCGAGCAGTACTTC.

This clonotype showed up just a few times. The genes are TRBV5-1 and TRBJ1-1; TRBD1 matches at 7 bases. V gave up 3 bases and J gave up 8 bases; unmatched junction bases: 4. Germline loops: CDR1 SGHRS, CDR2 YFSETQ. This CDR3 spans 12 amino acids. The DNA for the CDR3 is TGCGCCAGCAGCTGGGGGACAGAAGAAGCTTTCTTT. Protein: CASSWGTEEAFF.

The chain has TRBV7-9 and TRBJ1-2; D unresolved. In germline, CDR1 is SEHNR, CDR2 FQNEAQ (reference sequence). V gave up 2 bases and J gave up 0 bases, with 7 bases separating them. This CDR3 comprises 14 residues. CDR3 bases: TGTGCCAGCAGCTTAAGTCGGCCTAACTATGGCTACACCTTC. It encodes CASSLSRPNYGYTF.

As to this clonotype: Because it lacks the conserved phenylalanine or tryptophan at the end, this CDR3 is likely a read error. The chain is built from TRBV5-5 and TRBJ2-3; D ambiguous. From germline, CDR1 is SGHKS and CDR2 YYEKEE (reference sequence). The CDR3 loop spans 15 amino acids. Trimming cost V 2 bases and J 2 bases, with 12 bases left between them. CDR3 residues: CASSLRAGATDTQYL. Here the CDR3 DNA reads TGTGCCAGCAGCTTAAGGGCAGGAGCCACAGATACGCAGTATTTG.

This chain joins TRBV7-2 and TRBJ1-2; a weak D match, TRBD1 (6 bases). The CDR3 has 14 amino acids. The germline gives CDR1 SGHTA, CDR2 FQGNSA. Trimming stripped 0 bases from V and 7 bases from J, with 12 bases between. Here the CDR3 reads CASSLARGNVGYTF. The CDR3 coding sequence is TGTGCCAGCAGCTTAGCGAGGGGGAATGTTGGCTACACCTTC.

This clonotype appeared a few times. J is TRBJ2-7 and V is TRBV9; tentative D call: TRBD1 (6 bases). CDR1 and CDR2 (germline): SGDLS, YYNGEE. This CDR3 has 15 amino acids. Trimming took 4 bases from V and 2 from J, leaving 16 bases between them. The CDR3 nucleotides are TGTGCCAGCAGCCCTACCGTGGGGGCGGCCTACGAGCAGTACTTC. Translation: CASSPTVGAAYEQYF.

This sequence joins TRBV7-9 and TRBJ2-5; D remains unclear. The CDR3 spans 13 residues. Germline assignment: CDR1 SEHNR and CDR2 FQNEAQ (reference sequence). Trimming pared 5 bases from V and 2 bases from J, leaving 9 bases between. The CDR3 region is CASSRGSQETQYF. The CDR3 nucleotides read TGTGCCAGCAGCCGAGGCTCACAAGAGACCCAGTACTTC.

This clonotype was detected a few times. The chain links TRBV10-2 to TRBJ1-2, with D unclear. From germline, CDR1 is WSHSY and CDR2 SAAADI. The CDR3 length is 13 residues. V was pared by 7 bases and J by 0 bases, with 9 bases between. This CDR3 is CASTAAANYGYTF. In DNA form, the CDR3 reads TGCGCCAGCACGGCAGCCGCTAACTATGGCTACACCTTC.

The chain combines TRBV7-8 with TRBJ2-3; D is unclear. Trimming removed 5 bases at V and 10 bases at J, with 19 bases between. Germline CDR1 reads SGHVS; CDR2 reads FQNEAQ. The CDR3 sequence is 14 residues long. This chain's CDR3 is CASSITVALHPQYF. In DNA, the CDR3 is TGTGCCAGCAGCATAACGGTCGCCCTACACCCGCAGTATTTT.

In the case of this clonotype: This likely comes from a read error, as the CDR3 has no conserved phenylalanine or tryptophan at its end. The chain is built from TRBV6-6 and TRBJ1-2; D unresolved. V was cut by 10 bases and J by 2 bases, with 14 bases left in between. CDR3 size: 13 residues. Looked up from germline, CDR1 is MNHNY and CDR2 is SVGAGI (reference sequence). The CDR3 is CAMSAVPNYGYTS. The CDR3 nucleotides are TGTGCCATGTCGGCCGTCCCGAACTATGGCTACACCTCC.